This T cell receptor beta chain was sequenced during a study of T cells after yellow fever vaccination. As for the study in general: Preparation used SMART-Seq v4 Ultra Low Input for the low-cell-number fractions. General study results and limits: Clones from primary vaccination mostly reappeared after the booster (approximately 96% CD4, about 88% CD8).

The sample holds a few counts of this clonotype. As yet, its antigen is unknown. Universal primer sites and UMIs were introduced during 5'RACE template-switching synthesis of TCR cDNA. TCRdb re-called the 5' RACE reads with MiXCR, one entry per CDR3 protein. Of 250,000 to 350,000 distinct CDR3 sequences in the sample, 8.7% were seen once. The CDR3 has 13 residues. With 3 bases removed from V and 4 bases from J, the gap between germline ends came to 7 bases. This sequence originates from a man between 18 and 29 years old who received the YFV17D yellow fever vaccine. The sample here was CD4+ T cells sorted from PBMCs, taken 5 days after the yellow fever booster vaccination. The V gene is TRBV12-3 or TRBV12-4, the J gene TRBJ1-3; D remains ambiguous. In DNA form, the CDR3 reads TGTGCCAGCAGTTTCTATCCAGGAAACACCATATATTTT. Amino acids: CASSFYPGNTIYF.